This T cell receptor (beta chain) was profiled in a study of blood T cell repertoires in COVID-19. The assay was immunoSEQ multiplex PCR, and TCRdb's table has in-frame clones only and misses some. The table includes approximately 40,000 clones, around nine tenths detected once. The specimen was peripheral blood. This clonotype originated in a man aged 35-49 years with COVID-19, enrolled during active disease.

The CDR3 nucleotides read TGTGCCAGCAGCTTATTGGGGCAGTTGAACACTGAAGCTTTCTTT. Protein product: CASSLLGQLNTEAFF. The gene calls are TRBV11-3 and TRBJ1-1, with D possibly being TRBD1 (5 bases). Germline lookup yields CDR1 SGHNT and CDR2 YENEEA. The CDR3 length is 15 residues. Trimming pared 2 bases from V and 0 bases from J, leaving 10 bases between.